One TCR beta chain is described in this entry. Its specific antigen is unknown. No clone much larger than this one lies a single base away; base qualities are absent. The cohort consisted of 600 to 750 healthy bone marrow donors. At the time of sampling, every cohort member was nominally healthy, though immune exposures that went unrecorded were likely present. The donor was CMV seropositive and was included in the group of 270 or so seropositive cohort members. A peripheral blood sample was collected from each donor, and TCR beta sequencing was performed on peripheral blood mononuclear cells. The Qiagen DNeasy Blood Extraction Kit was used to extract genomic DNA from the blood cell samples. The data were obtained in a study of cytomegalovirus exposure and HLA in healthy donors (dated by TCRdb to 2017 to 2019). As for the study more broadly: According to an earlier analysis of 550 to 700 of the donors, about 170 million T cells yielded some 110 million unique TCR beta sequences and around 300 Gb of sequence data. Approximately 310 gigabases of sequencing data and approximately 92 million unique TCR sequences made up an early release that covered approximately 700 HLA-typed donors. Among the roughly 380 genotyped donors, approximately 82% belonged to the genetic ancestry cluster associated with self-reported Caucasian donors. The study was designed to test whether signatures of past pathogen exposure could be identified by cataloging public T cell receptors. The study profiled the T cell repertoires of around 700 subjects by immunosequencing and related them to cytomegalovirus serostatus. A separate validation cohort of about 110 different subjects was used in addition to the approximately 640-subject first cohort. To predict cytomegalovirus infection status, the study brought together high-throughput TCR immunosequencing, statistical association of individual TCRs with disease status, and machine learning. In a later analysis, previously published TCR beta repertoires from several hundred donors were re-analyzed and high-resolution HLA genotyping was added so that TCR occurrence patterns could be studied. Rather than drawing on any new phenotypic data, the later analysis identified candidate immune exposures from TCR beta sequences and the way those sequences occurred across donors. An earlier analysis of some 600 of the donors applied high-throughput TCR beta sequencing to assess whether each TCR beta V gene segment acted as functional or pseudogenic. Donor age, sex, ethnicity and CMV serostatus were collected together with the repertoire data. A later genetic analysis took genome-wide SNP genotypes for about three fifths of the 666 donors and used that subset as a discovery cohort. Every discovery cohort repertoire had been produced on one sequencing platform. HLA typing covered class I and class II loci at four-digit resolution. The number of typed donors differed by locus: about 629-640 for A, B, C, DRB1 and DQB1; 500 to 550 for DQA1; 606 for DPA1; and about 450 for DPB1. About five DR-DQ haplotypes were treated as single units for association and clustering because of strong linkage in the cohort. Across approximately 400 genotyped donors of the cohort, an average of approximately 220,000 unique TCR beta nucleotide sequences per donor were sequenced, and 15% to 20% of those sequences were non-productive. What the research found in general, with its limitations: Compared with the approximately 670-donor mean, donors in an Asian-associated ancestry cluster had fewer N-insertions in productive TCRs, according to a later genetic analysis. Because the 87-base-pair reads could not distinguish some IMGT-functional V segments, including TRBV6-2 and TRBV6-3, those segments were excluded. V-gene and J-gene trimming of TCR beta chains was associated with a missense DCLRE1C variant in a later genetic analysis, and the association was replicated in an independent cohort. According to a later analysis, TCR association rates differed among HLA loci, with DRB1 alleles showing the most associated TCRs and HLA-C alleles showing the fewest. Most TCR sequences were seen in very few donors, while some public TCRs were found in many individuals. It was suggested by the authors that the approach could potentially be generalized to other disease states and immunological phenotypes. Presence/absence analyses assumed roughly uniform sequencing depth across donors, an assumption that may not hold. Because HLA typing was missing for some donors at each locus, association tests included only the typed subset. For the cohort, immune exposure information was limited to CMV serostatus. At a false discovery rate of 0.05, a later analysis linked under 20,000 TCR beta sequences to specific HLA alleles. Linkage disequilibrium might explain the correlated functional status among segregating V segments, but an unknown experimental factor could not be excluded. Three of the identified cytomegalovirus-associated TCR beta chains were confirmed in vitro to be specific for cytomegalovirus antigens. The study gave a list of 150 to 200 TCR beta chains associated with cytomegalovirus. A cluster of highly shared sequence variants was judged likely to be a technical artifact of the sequencing pipeline. The classifier was reported to diagnose cytomegalovirus status with high specificity and sensitivity in both the original cohort and the validation cohort. Strong co-occurrence of HLA alleles, especially DR and DQ, made assigning TCR associations to individual alleles difficult. A later analysis found that most CMV-associated TCR beta chains appeared HLA-restricted, with HLA associations seemingly driven largely by CMV exposure. Broadly in line with IMGT annotations, most TCR beta V segments showed up in productive rearrangements about 87% or about 30% of the time in an earlier analysis of under 700 of the donors. A further reported finding was that TCR beta sequences accurately predicted the HLA-A and HLA-B alleles for most subjects in the first cohort. Because counts were too low, some 16 rarely observed V segments, including chromosome 9 orphons, were excluded from the earlier analysis of some 590 of the donors. The cohort was sequenced for TCR beta chains only, and without alpha or paired-chain data the features that could be detected were limited. In a later analysis, several top co-occurrence clusters were reported to appear linked to parvovirus B19, influenza, CMV and Epstein-Barr virus. A later analysis found that HLA-associated TCR beta chains were more clonally expanded and had lower generation probabilities than equally common non-associated chains.

Libraries came from the immunoSEQ multiplex PCR assay. The multiplex PCR relied on a mix of 60 forward primers for TCR Vbeta segments and 13 reverse primers for TCR Jbeta segments. The CDR3 region of rearranged TCR beta genes was amplified from genomic DNA by a multiplex PCR assay. Amplified TCR beta libraries were sequenced as 87-base-pair reads on the Illumina HiSeq System. In the original analysis: A later analysis tallied 80 million to 95 million unique TCR beta chains across the 640 or so repertoires, and approximately 9.9 million of those chains were shared by two or more donors. Raw reads were error-corrected and collapsed into unique sequences by a nearest-neighbor algorithm in which closely related sequences were merged to remove PCR and sequencing errors. V, D and J gene segments were assigned by aligning CDR3 sequences to IMGT reference sequences. For a sequence to be retained, a match of at least six nucleotides to both a V gene segment and a J gene segment was required. A rearrangement was called productive if the CDR3 had no stop codons and remained in frame with V and J, and every other rearrangement was called non-productive. Following IMGT convention, CDR3 was defined as the stretch from the second conserved V-encoded cysteine up to the conserved J-encoded phenylalanine. The earlier analysis of 550 to 650 of the donors excluded any sequence lacking an unambiguous match to a single V gene segment. In an earlier analysis of approximately 590 of the donors, V segments were called functional above 56.7% productive rearrangements and were called segregating when the between-donor standard deviation exceeded 5%. To diagnose cytomegalovirus status from the catalog of TCR beta chain sequences, a statistical classification framework was built. In a later analysis, TCR nucleotide sequences were compared against IMGT/GENE-DB human TR gene sequences so that V and J genes could be assigned. A later analysis assigned CDR3 sequences and most-parsimonious VDJ recombination scenarios with the TCRdist pipeline. In a later analysis, every TCR beta chain was defined by the combination of its CDR3 amino acid sequence and its V-gene family, and reads without a unique V-gene family were dropped. In a later analysis, nearly 600 highly shared, low-generation-probability nucleotide sequences were removed to address suspected cross-contamination and a sequencing artifact. In a later analysis, a clonal expansion index for each public chain was calculated from normalized within-repertoire ranks of inferred template counts. Generation probabilities in a later analysis came from a VDJ recombination model fitted to out-of-frame rearrangements, and those results were checked against IGoR. A later analysis scored TCR-TCR, TCR-HLA and TCR-CMV co-occurrence with hypergeometric tests, applying a repertoire-size bias correction to TCR pairs. A later analysis estimated false discovery rates by permuting HLA or CMV assignments 20 times. In a later analysis, co-occurring TCRs were grouped with DBSCAN, and TCRdist sequence similarity was added when clustering was performed within HLA-allele-positive subsets. For co-occurrence clustering, repertoires with fewer than 30,000 or more than 120,000 public chains were excluded, along with about five repertoires with anomalous nucleotide sharing. TCRdb obtained this table from immuneACCESS and retained in-frame rearrangements with V and J assigned. These tables miss some clones; where compared with another copy, unresolved V genes account for less than half of the shortfall, and the remainder is unexplained. V and J calls and clone size come straight from that table; D and trimming were deduced from the DNA. The sample yields 150,000 to 180,000 clones; nearly 80% were counted once. In total, the top ten clones hold 13% of the sample.

CDR1 is given as SEHNR and CDR2 as FQNEAQ, both from the germline V gene (reference sequence). Deletion took 4 bases off V and 6 bases off J, with a span of 16 bases between the germline ends. The CDR3, cysteine through phenylalanine, is 15 amino acids long. Of all the DNA, just the CDR3 is kept, 45 bases in frame from base 1. Material: PBMCs. This sequence originates from a man aged 25-40 years in good health and CMV-seropositive. The sequence is built from TRBV7-9 and TRBJ2-1, with TRBD1 tentatively as D gene (6 bases match). The DNA is as follows: TGTGCCAGCAGCTCATATCAACAGGGAAGCAATGAGCAGTTCTTC. The translation is CASSSYQQGSNEQFF.